This T cell receptor (beta chain) emerged from a study of early T cells in non-severe SARS-CoV-2 infection. At the level of the study: Sequencing input comprised bulk RNA from unsorted whole blood; chain pairing was not available. Study observations and caveats: Matches to VDJdb favored anti-spike CD8 responses and missed private and CD4 specificities.

Comments on this clonotype: Its target is not known.

The CDR3 spans 17 residues. Trimming shortened V by 2 bases and J by 7 bases, and 18 bases separated the two germline ends. Germline V CDR1 and CDR2: MDHEN, SYDVKM. As part of library construction, unique molecular identifiers were attached to individual cDNA molecules. In TCRdb, the 5' RACE reads were re-called with MiXCR into one record per CDR3 protein. Here the sample spans under 60,000 distinct CDR3 sequences, about 10% being singletons. The clonotype comes from an adult who was a healthcare worker with PCR-confirmed SARS-CoV-2 infection or an uninfected control (not recorded which). The specimen was whole blood. J is TRBJ1-6 and V is TRBV28; the D gene is possibly TRBD1 (6 bases). DNA of the CDR3: TGTGCCAGCAGTTTAACAGGGCTCGGGTGGTCGAATTCACCCCTCCACTTT. Its translation: CASSLTGLGWSNSPLHF.